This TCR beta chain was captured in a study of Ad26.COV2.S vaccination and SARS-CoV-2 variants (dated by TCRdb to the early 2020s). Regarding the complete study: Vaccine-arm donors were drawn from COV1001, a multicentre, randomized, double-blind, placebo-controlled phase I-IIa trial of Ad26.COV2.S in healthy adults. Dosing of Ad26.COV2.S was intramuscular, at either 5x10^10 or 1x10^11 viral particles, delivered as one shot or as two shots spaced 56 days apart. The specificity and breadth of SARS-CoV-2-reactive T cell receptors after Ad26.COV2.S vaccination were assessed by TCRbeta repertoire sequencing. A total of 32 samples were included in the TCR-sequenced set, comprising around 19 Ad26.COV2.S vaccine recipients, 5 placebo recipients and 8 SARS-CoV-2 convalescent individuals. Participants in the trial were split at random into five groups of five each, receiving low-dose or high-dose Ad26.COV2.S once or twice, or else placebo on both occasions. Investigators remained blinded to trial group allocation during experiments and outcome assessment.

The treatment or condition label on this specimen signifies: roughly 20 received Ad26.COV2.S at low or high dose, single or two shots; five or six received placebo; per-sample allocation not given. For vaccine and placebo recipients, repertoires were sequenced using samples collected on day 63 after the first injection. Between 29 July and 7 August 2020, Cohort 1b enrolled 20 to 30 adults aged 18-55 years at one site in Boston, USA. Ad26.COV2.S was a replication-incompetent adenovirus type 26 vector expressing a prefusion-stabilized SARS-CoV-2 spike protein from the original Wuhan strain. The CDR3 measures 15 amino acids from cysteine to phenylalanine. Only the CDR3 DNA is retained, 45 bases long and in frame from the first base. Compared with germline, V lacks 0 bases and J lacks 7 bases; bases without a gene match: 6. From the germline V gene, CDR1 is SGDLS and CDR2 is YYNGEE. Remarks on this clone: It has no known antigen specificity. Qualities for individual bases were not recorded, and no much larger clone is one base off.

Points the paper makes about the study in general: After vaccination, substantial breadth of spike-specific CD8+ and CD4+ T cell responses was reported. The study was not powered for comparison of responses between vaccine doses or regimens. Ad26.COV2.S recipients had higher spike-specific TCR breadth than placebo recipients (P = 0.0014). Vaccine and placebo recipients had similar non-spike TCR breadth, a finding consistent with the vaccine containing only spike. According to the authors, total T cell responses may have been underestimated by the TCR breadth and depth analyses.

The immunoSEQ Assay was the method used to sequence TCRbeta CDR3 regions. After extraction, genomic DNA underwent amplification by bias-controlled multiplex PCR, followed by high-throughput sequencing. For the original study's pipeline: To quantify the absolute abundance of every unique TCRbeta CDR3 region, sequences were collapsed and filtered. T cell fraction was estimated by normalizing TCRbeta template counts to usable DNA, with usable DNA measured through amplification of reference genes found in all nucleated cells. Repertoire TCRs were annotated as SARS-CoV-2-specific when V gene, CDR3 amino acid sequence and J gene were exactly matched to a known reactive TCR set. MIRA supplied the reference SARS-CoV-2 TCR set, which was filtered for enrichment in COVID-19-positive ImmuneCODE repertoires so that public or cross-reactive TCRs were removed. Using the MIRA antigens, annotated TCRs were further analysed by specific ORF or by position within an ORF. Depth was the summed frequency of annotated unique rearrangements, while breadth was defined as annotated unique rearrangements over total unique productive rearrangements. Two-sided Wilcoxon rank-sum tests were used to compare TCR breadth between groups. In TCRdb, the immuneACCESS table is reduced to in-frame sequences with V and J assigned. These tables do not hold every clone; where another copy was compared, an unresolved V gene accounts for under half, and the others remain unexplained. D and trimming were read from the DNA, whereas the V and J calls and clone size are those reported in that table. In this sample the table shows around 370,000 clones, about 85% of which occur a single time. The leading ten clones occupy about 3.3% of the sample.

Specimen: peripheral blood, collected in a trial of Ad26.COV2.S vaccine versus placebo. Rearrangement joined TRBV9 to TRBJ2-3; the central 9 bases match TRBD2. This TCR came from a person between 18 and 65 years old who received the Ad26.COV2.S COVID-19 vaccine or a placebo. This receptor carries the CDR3 CASSVVGLATNTQYF. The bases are TGTGCCAGCAGCGTAGTAGGACTAGCGACGAATACGCAGTATTTT.